This T cell receptor (beta chain) was sequenced during a study of T cells after yellow fever vaccination. This clonotype came up a few times. Its target is unknown. MiXCR was run by TCRdb on the 5' RACE reads, yielding one entry per CDR3 protein. The table lists around 260,000 distinct CDR3 sequences, roughly 5% of them singletons. General observations from the study: Weaker in magnitude, the secondary response showed a faster peak on day 5 versus 15. A minor fraction of clonotypes spanned both CD4 and CD8 compartments.

The sample was CD4+ T cells sorted from PBMCs, taken on the day of the yellow fever booster vaccination. The clonotype comes from a man between 18 and 29 years old who received the YFV17D yellow fever vaccine.

CDR3 in DNA: TGTGCCAGCAGCAGGGGGGCTTATAGCAATCAGCCCCAGCATTTT. Residues: CASSRGAYSNQPQHF. The genes are TRBV12-3 or TRBV12-4 and TRBJ1-5; 7 bases map to TRBD1. V shed 6 bases, J shed 0 bases, and the junction held 5 bases outside the gene matches. This CDR3 is built from 15 residues.